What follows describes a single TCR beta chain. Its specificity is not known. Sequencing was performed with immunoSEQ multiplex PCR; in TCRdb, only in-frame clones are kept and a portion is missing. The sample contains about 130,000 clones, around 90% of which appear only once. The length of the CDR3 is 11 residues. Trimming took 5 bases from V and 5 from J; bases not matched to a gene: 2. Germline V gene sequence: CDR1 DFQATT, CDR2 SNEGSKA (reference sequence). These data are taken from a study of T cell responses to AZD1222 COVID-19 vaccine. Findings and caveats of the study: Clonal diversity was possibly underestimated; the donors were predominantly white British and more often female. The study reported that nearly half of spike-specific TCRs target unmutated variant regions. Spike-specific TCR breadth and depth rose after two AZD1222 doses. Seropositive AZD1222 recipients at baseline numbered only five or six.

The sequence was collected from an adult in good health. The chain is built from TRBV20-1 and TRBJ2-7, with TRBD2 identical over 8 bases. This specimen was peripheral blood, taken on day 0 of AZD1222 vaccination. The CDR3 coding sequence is TGCAGTGCTTCGCGGGGGGACGAGCAGTACTTC. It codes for CSASRGDEQYF.